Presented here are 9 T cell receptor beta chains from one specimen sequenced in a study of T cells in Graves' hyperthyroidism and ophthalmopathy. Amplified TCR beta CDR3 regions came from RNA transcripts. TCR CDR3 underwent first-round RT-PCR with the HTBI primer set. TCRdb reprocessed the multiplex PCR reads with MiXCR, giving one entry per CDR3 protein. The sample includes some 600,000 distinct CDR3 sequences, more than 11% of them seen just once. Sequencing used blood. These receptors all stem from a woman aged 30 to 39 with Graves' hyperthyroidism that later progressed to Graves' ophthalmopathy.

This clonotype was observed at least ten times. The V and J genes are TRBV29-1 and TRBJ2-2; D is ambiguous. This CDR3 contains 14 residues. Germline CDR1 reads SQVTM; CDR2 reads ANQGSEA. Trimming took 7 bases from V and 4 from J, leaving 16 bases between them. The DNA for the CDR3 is TGCAGCGCCAGAACCTCTAGGAGCACCGGGGAGCTGTTTTTT. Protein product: CSARTSRSTGELFF.

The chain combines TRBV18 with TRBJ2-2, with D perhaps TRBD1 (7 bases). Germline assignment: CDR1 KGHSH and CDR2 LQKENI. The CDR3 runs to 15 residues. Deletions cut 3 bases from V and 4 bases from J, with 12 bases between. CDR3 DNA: TGTGCCAGCTCACCTGGACAGGAGGGCACCGGGGAGCTGTTTTTT. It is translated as CASSPGQEGTGELFF.

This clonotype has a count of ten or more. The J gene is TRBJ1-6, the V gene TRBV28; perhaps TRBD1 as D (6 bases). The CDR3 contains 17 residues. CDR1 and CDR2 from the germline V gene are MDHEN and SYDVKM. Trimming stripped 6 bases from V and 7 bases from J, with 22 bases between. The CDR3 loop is CASRLGSRGYLNSPLHF. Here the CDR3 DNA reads TGTGCCAGCAGGCTGGGGTCAAGGGGGTATTTGAATTCACCCCTCCACTTT. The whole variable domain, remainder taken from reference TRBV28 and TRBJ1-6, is DVKVTQSSRYLVKRTGEKVFLECVQDMDHENMFWYRQDPGLGLRLIYFSYDVKMKEKGDIPEGYSVSREKKERFSLILESASTNQTSMYLCASRLGSRGYLNSPLHFGNGTRLTVT.

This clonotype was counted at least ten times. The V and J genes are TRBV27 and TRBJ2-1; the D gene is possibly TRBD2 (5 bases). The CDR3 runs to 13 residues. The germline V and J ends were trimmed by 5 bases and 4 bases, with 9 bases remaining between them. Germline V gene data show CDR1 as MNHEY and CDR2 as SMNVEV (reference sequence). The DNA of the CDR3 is TGTGCCAGCAGTCCGGACTGGTACAATGAGCAGTTCTTC. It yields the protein CASSPDWYNEQFF.

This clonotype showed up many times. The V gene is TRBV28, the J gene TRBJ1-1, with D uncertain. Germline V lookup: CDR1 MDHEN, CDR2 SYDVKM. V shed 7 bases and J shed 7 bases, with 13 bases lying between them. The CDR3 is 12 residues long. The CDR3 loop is CASTQIPFEAFF. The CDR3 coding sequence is TGTGCCAGCACCCAAATCCCTTTTGAAGCTTTCTTT.

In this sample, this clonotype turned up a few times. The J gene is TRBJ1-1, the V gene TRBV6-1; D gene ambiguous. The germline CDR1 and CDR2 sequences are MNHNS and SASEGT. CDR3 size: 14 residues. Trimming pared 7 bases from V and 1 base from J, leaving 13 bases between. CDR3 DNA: TGTGCCAGCACCCTGAGAGCAGGGAACACTGAAGCTTTCTTT. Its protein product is CASTLRAGNTEAFF.

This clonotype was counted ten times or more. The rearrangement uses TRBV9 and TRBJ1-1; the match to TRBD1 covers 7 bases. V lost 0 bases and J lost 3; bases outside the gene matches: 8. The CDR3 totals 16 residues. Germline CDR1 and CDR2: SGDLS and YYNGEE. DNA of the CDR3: TGTGCCAGCAGCGTAGGTGTCCAGGGGGAGGACACTGAAGCTTTCTTT. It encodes CASSVGVQGEDTEAFF.

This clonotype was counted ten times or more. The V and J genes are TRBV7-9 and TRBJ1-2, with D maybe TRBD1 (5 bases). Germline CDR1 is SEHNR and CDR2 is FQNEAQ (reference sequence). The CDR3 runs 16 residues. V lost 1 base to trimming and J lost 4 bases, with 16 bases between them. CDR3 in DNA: TGTGCCAGCAGCTTAGGTGGGGTACAGGCGGGCTATGGCTACACCTTC. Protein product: CASSLGGVQAGYGYTF.

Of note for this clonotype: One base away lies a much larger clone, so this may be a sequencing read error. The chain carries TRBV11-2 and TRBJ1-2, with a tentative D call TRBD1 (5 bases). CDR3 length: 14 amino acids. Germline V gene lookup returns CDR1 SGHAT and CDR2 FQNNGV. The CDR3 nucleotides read TGTGCCAGCAGCGAACCCGGGACGTACTATGGCTTCACCTTC. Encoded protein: CASSEPGTYYGFTF.